This TCR beta chain was captured by sequencing in a study of CD8 T cells in ankylosing spondylitis (dated by TCRdb to 2017 to 2019). Context from the whole study: T cell receptor beta repertoires were profiled in healthy donors and ankylosing spondylitis patients so that disease-linked TCR variants could be found. The full study cohort was made up of roughly 25 ankylosing spondylitis patients and about a hundred healthy donors. Peripheral blood samples were taken, and synovial fluid was additionally collected from ankylosing spondylitis patients. Overall study outcomes, separate from this receptor: Blood from ankylosing spondylitis patients appeared to be characterized by a TCR beta motif composed of about eight highly homologous amino acid variants. A CD8+ phenotype was shown by the disease-linked clones, which were found at relatively low frequencies in peripheral blood. Some of the motif variants had been reported before in the synovial fluid and blood of reactive arthritis patients, a finding that suggests common disease-initiation mechanisms. The disease-linked clones were reported as significantly enriched in matched synovial fluid samples from ankylosing spondylitis patients.

At the junction V is shortened by 2 bases and J by 7 bases; bases outside the gene matches: 9. In the germline V gene, CDR1 corresponds to KGHSH and CDR2 to LQKENI. From its cysteine to its phenylalanine, the CDR3 spans 15 amino acids. Of all the DNA, just the CDR3 is kept, 45 bases in frame from base 1. This clonotype was detected ten times or more. Its target antigen remains unknown. It has no much larger one-base neighbor in the sample; base qualities were not kept. The instrument given in TCRdb is Illumina HiSeq 2500. TCR beta libraries were prepared by quantitative 5'-RACE with molecular barcodes. For the original study's pipeline: Disease-linked TCR variants were identified with a new computational method built on a probabilistic model of VDJ rearrangement. TCRdb trimmed public reads at Q25 via fastp, called clones via MiXCR and kept in-frame beta chains. One record per CDR3 amino acid sequence lists the most common genes and DNA. The V and J calls, along with clone size, are taken from TCRdb and not from the paper's own processing. Counted in this sample were 200,000 to 300,000 distinct CDR3 sequences; approximately 10% of them appeared once. The ten largest clones add up to about 2.5% of the sample.

The V gene is TRBV18 and the J gene is TRBJ2-7, and 9 junctional nucleotides match TRBD1. The sequenced sample was blood, either unsorted or a sorted T cell fraction (not recorded which). This TCR derives from a male donor with ankylosing spondylitis or in good health (not recorded which). The DNA is as follows: TGTGCCAGCTCACCAGGGACAGGGATCTACGTGGAGCAGTACTTC. Translation gives CASSPGTGIYVEQYF. The reference TRBV18 and TRBJ2-7 proteins fill in what lies around the CDR3, so the full variable domain reads NAGVMQNPRHLVRRRGQEARLRCSPMKGHSHVYWYRQLPEEGLKFMVYLQKENIIDESGMPKERFSAEFPKEGPSILRIQQVVRGDSAAYFCASSPGTGIYVEQYFGPGTRLTVT.